Listed below are T cell receptor beta chains from one sample, sequenced in a study of cytomegalovirus exposure and HLA in healthy donors. Repertoires were generated with immunoSEQ multiplex PCR, while TCRdb's copy carries only in-frame clones and drops some. The sample yields some 270,000 clones, just over 85% seen once. The sample consisted of PBMCs. All receptors come from a young woman in good health and CMV-seronegative. Both conserved end residues are part of each CDR3. A D gene is named only where the DNA matches it firmly. Some rows have no size entry. The others give once, few or many, or a class for an expanded clone.

v_gene	abundance	j_gene	d_gene	CDR3nt	CDR3aa
TRBV29-1	-	TRBJ1-1	-	TGCAGCGTTCTACGGACTTTGAACACTGAAGCTTTCTTT	CSVLRTLNTEAFF
TRBV25-1	few	TRBJ2-5	-	TGTGCCAGCAGTCCCAGCCAGGCGACCCAGTACTTC	CASSPSQATQYF
TRBV27	-	TRBJ2-1	TRBD2	TGTGCCAGCATACCTGGGACTAGCGGGAACTACAATGAGCAGTTCTTC	CASIPGTSGNYNEQFF
TRBV19	-	TRBJ2-1	TRBD2	TGTGCCAGTAGTATACCGGGGAAGATCCTAGCGGGAGGCAAAGCATCCTACAATGAGCAGTTCTTC	CASSIPGKILAGGKASYNEQFF
TRBV28	-	TRBJ2-7	TRBD1	TGTGCCAGCAGCTTAACAGGGGTACGGTCCTACGAGCAGTACTTC	CASSLTGVRSYEQYF
TRBV4-1	-	TRBJ1-1	-	TGCGCCAGCAGCTACAGGGAAGGAAAGACTGAAGCTTTCTTT	CASSYREGKTEAFF
TRBV7-6	few	TRBJ2-3	-	TGTGCCAGCAGCTTATCCAGAAGCACAGATACGCAGTATTTT	CASSLSRSTDTQYF
TRBV6-5	many	TRBJ1-2	TRBD1	TGTGCCAGCAGTTACTCGGACAGGGATGGCTACACCTTC	CASSYSDRDGYTF
TRBV27	-	TRBJ2-3	TRBD1	TGTGCCAGCAGTCTAACAGGGGGCGTCGATACGCAGTATTTT	CASSLTGGVDTQYF
TRBV9	-	TRBJ2-3	-	TGTGCCAGCAGCTTTAGCGGTGGGGGGACAGATACGCAGTATTTT	CASSFSGGGTDTQYF
TRBV5-1	-	TRBJ2-7	TRBD2	TGCGCCAGCAGCTTGGGGCTAGCGGGCGGCTACGAGCAGTACTTC	CASSLGLAGGYEQYF
TRBV2	-	TRBJ2-7	TRBD1	TGTGCCAGCAGTGCCTCTCCGGGACAGACAATCGAGCAGTACTTC	CASSASPGQTIEQYF
TRBV28	-	TRBJ2-7	TRBD2	TGTGCCAGCAGTTTATCCGGACTAGCGGGAGGTCGGTTGGTGGAGCAGTACTTC	CASSLSGLAGGRLVEQYF
TRBV6-4	medium-sized	TRBJ1-2	-	TGTGCCAGCAGTGACGGGCGGGCAGGGGATGGCTACACCTTC	CASSDGRAGDGYTF
TRBV7-9	once	TRBJ1-5	-	TGTGCCAGCAGCCCGGTTGGTCAGCCCCAGCATTTT	CASSPVGQPQHF
TRBV9	few	TRBJ1-2	-	TGTGCCAGCAGCGCACAGGGCTATGGCTACACCTTC	CASSAQGYGYTF
TRBV7-8	-	TRBJ1-2	TRBD1	TGTGCCAGCAGCTTACGGACAGGGGGCGCTGACGCCTACACCTTC	CASSLRTGGADAYTF
TRBV2	-	TRBJ1-5	TRBD1	TGTGCCAGCGGTCGACAGGGGGGAAGCAATCAGCCCCAGCATTTT	CASGRQGGSNQPQHF
TRBV5-1	-	TRBJ1-3	TRBD1	TGCGCCAGCAGTGAGGGGGCCTATGGAAACACCATATATTTT	CASSEGAYGNTIYF
TRBV4-3	-	TRBJ1-5	-	TGCGCCAGCAGCCAAGATCCGGTGTCGGGGGGCAATCAGCCCCAGCATTTT	CASSQDPVSGGNQPQHF
TRBV29-1	few	TRBJ2-1	TRBD1	TGCAGCGTTCGACAGGGTACCCACAATGAGCAGTTCTTC	CSVRQGTHNEQFF
TRBV7-8	once	TRBJ2-3	TRBD1	TGTGCCAGCAGCTATGGACCAGGGGGCAATACGCAGTATTTT	CASSYGPGGNTQYF
TRBV2	-	TRBJ2-3	-	TGTGCCAGCAGTAGTCCTAGACTAGATGTTACAGATACGCAGTATTTT	CASSSPRLDVTDTQYF
TRBV4-1	-	TRBJ1-2	TRBD1	TGCGCCAGCAGCCGGGGGACAGGGGGTTATTATGGCTACACCTTC	CASSRGTGGYYGYTF
TRBV11-2	-	TRBJ2-3	-	TGTGCCAGCAGCCTGGGGACTCCTAGCACAGATACGCAGTATTTT	CASSLGTPSTDTQYF
TRBV27	-	TRBJ1-2	TRBD1	TGTGCCAGCAGTTTAAGGCCGGACAGGGTGGCTGGGGTTGGCTACACCTTC	CASSLRPDRVAGVGYTF
TRBV19	-	TRBJ1-4	TRBD1	TGTGCCAGTAGTGTGGGACAGCCTGCAACTAATGAAAAACTGTTTTTT	CASSVGQPATNEKLFF
TRBV10-3	-	TRBJ2-7	TRBD2	TGTGCCATCAGCAAAACTAGCGGGGGAGGGTACGAGCAGTACTTC	CAISKTSGGGYEQYF
TRBV6-1	-	TRBJ2-2	-	TGTGCCAGCAGCTCGCGGGGCGGCACCGGGGAGCTGTTTTTT	CASSSRGGTGELFF
TRBV5-4	-	TRBJ1-3	-	TGTGCCAGCAGCTTGGGTGGGCAGTCCTCTGGAAACACCATATATTTT	CASSLGGQSSGNTIYF
TRBV5-1	-	TRBJ1-5	TRBD1	TGCGCCAGCAGCTTGGGGACAGGGTATATTCAGCCCCAGCATTTT	CASSLGTGYIQPQHF
TRBV28	-	TRBJ1-2	-	TGTGCCAGCAGCCTCTCCTTATTCGGGAGCTACACCTTC	CASSLSLFGSYTF
TRBV28	-	TRBJ2-5	TRBD2	TGTGCCAGCAGTTCGGCGACTAGCGGGGGGGGTAGGGAGACCCAGTACTTC	CASSSATSGGGRETQYF
TRBV6-5	-	TRBJ1-2	-	TGTGCCAGCAGTTACCCGGGGTGGTATGGCTACACCTTC	CASSYPGWYGYTF
TRBV7-9	few	TRBJ2-7	-	TGTGCCAGCAGCCCCGGGGATCAGCGCGAGCAGTACTTC	CASSPGDQREQYF
TRBV7-2	once	TRBJ2-7	TRBD1	TGTGCCAGCAGCCCCAAGGGGCAGGGGGCGGAAGAGCAGTACTTC	CASSPKGQGAEEQYF
TRBV20-1	once	TRBJ2-7	-	TGCAGTGCTAGAGATCTCCTGGAGCAGTACTTC	CSARDLLEQYF
TRBV27	-	TRBJ2-7	TRBD2	TGTGCCAGTTGTTCCGCCGGGACTAGCGGCTCCTACGAGCAGTACTTC	CASCSAGTSGSYEQYF
TRBV5-1	-	TRBJ1-4	-	TGCGCCAGCAGCCCTGGGGGGGAGGCGCATGAAAAACTGTTTTTT	CASSPGGEAHEKLFF
TRBV7-6	-	TRBJ1-2	-	TGTGCCAGCAGCCCCGGACAGTATGGCTACACCTTC	CASSPGQYGYTF
TRBV6-5	-	TRBJ2-5	TRBD1	TGTGCCAGCAGTTCGCCAGGACAGGGCTCTGAGACCCAGTACTTC	CASSSPGQGSETQYF
TRBV5-1	few	TRBJ2-4	-	TGCGCCAGCAGCTTGTCTACCGGGACACCGGGAAACATTCAGTACTTC	CASSLSTGTPGNIQYF
TRBV11-2	-	TRBJ1-1	TRBD1	TGTGCCAGCAGCCACGGACAGGGGGCTTGGACTTTCTTT	CASSHGQGAWTFF
TRBV2	-	TRBJ1-2	-	TGTGCCAGCAGTGAACAGTTCTATGGCTACACCTTC	CASSEQFYGYTF
TRBV19	-	TRBJ2-5	-	TGTGCCAGTAGTGAACCGCCTACAGAGACCCAGTACTTC	CASSEPPTETQYF
TRBV9	-	TRBJ2-1	-	TGTGCCAGCAGCGTAGAGGCAGGATGGTCCTACAATGAGCAGTTCTTC	CASSVEAGWSYNEQFF